The clone carrying this T cell receptor beta chain has only one observation. Trimming removed 5 bases from V and 5 bases from J; junction bases left unmatched: 10. CDR3 size: 16 residues. Germline CDR1 reads MDHEN; CDR2 reads SYDVKM. Sequencing used immunoSEQ multiplex PCR; TCRdb keeps in-frame clones, though not all of them. The profile covers roughly 290,000 clones, with around 85% appearing a single time and 0.87% taken by the ten largest. The sample comes from a study of blood T cell repertoires in COVID-19. The rearrangement uses TRBV28 and TRBJ2-5; 11 bases fit TRBD1. This receptor was taken from a human donor with COVID-19, enrolled during active disease. The donor label of this sample is uncertain. Specimen: peripheral blood. CDR3 loop: CASSPRHGTGGETQYF. CDR3 DNA: TGTGCCAGCAGTCCCCGTCACGGGACAGGGGGGGAGACCCAGTACTTC.